This T cell receptor (beta chain) was captured in a study of beta chain features in type 1 diabetes. Study findings and constraints: All four CD4+ subsets of Type 1 diabetes patients contained TCRB CDR3s that were moderately but significantly shorter. Naive, central memory and regulatory TCRB repertoires appeared more similar among patients than healthy donors.

By way of CD45RO/CCR7/CD25/CD127/CD95/CD27, the CD4+ regulatory, stem cell-like memory, central memory and naive cells were sorted. The investigators reverse transcribed all of the isolated RNA, so they sequenced expressed TCRB transcripts. Using immunoSEQ multiplex PCR, the repertoire was profiled, and TCRdb retains in-frame clones only, with some absent. Of 600,000 to 700,000 clones listed, 9.5% to 15% are singletons. The table lists this clone with a few counts. The antigen remains unidentified. The germline CDR1 and CDR2 sequences are SGHTA and FQGNSA. The CDR3 has 15 amino acids. Trimming cost V 3 bases and J 2 bases, with 11 bases left between them.

This chain uses TRBV7-2 with TRBJ1-3, with unresolved D. The specimen was naive CD4+ T cells from blood. The TCR sequence derives from a man aged 25-45 years with type 1 diabetes. The CDR3 is CASSFGGEAGNTIYF. In DNA form, the CDR3 reads TGTGCCAGCAGCTTTGGAGGAGAAGCTGGAAACACCATATATTTT.